The clone carrying this T cell receptor beta chain appeared once. Antigen unknown. This entry belongs to a study of OX40 agonist ivuxolimab in advanced cancers. Study overall: Males comprised 82.7% of the group, whose mean age was around 62 years (range 23 to 79). The study, taken as a whole, reports: In the 0.1 to 3.0 mg/kg range, CD4+ and CD8+ blood T cells had expanded clonally by week 6.

CDR1 and CDR2 (germline): MNHEY, SMNVEV (reference sequence). Trimming stripped 3 bases from V and 8 bases from J, with 14 bases between. The CDR3 contains 14 residues. Sequencing used immunoSEQ multiplex PCR; TCRdb keeps in-frame clones, though not all of them. The sample has about 37,000 clones, approximately 87% seen once. The material sequenced was CD4+ or CD8+ T cells sorted from blood, taken in a trial of the OX40 agonist ivuxolimab. The sequence came from an adult with an advanced solid tumor such as melanoma, head and neck, liver or kidney cancer. The genes are TRBV27 and TRBJ2-4; no definite D call. CDR3 in DNA: TGTGCCAGCAGTTTGTCAGCGTTACCGGACATTCAGTACTTC. Its translation is CASSLSALPDIQYF.